This TCR beta chain was retrieved from a study of blood T cell repertoires in COVID-19. About the study: Material from acute and convalescent COVID-19 was sourced from the United States, Italy and Spain. T cells, B-cell-depleted T cells, or PBMCs supplied cDNA or gDNA.

Original handling: Counts of nucleated cells, estimated from reference gene primer amplification, were obtained. The repertoire was sequenced with immunoSEQ multiplex PCR; TCRdb's copy has only in-frame clones and lacks some. The V and J calls and clone size were taken over from that table, and D and trimming were inferred from the DNA. The profile shows hundreds of thousands of clones, around 85% of them singletons. The CDR3 consists of 14 residues. With 1 base removed from V and 7 bases from J, the gap between germline ends came to 10 bases. CDR1 and CDR2 from the germline V gene are SGHTA and FQGTGA.

The sequenced sample consisted of peripheral blood. The TCR sequence derives from a woman aged 18 to 35 with acute or convalescent COVID-19. V gene TRBV7-3 combines with J gene TRBJ2-2; no reliable D call. The CDR3 here is CASSLNSRVGELFF. The CDR3 DNA follows: TGTGCCAGCAGCTTAAATTCCCGCGTCGGGGAGCTGTTTTTT.